This TCR beta chain was sequenced during a study of T cell responses to AZD1222 COVID-19 vaccine. Whole-study results and caveats: There were vaccine-associated CD4 TCRs across spike, dominant at 160-218 and 743-854. Baseline seropositivity occurred in only six or seven AZD1222 recipients.

Only in-frame clones appear in the TCRdb table, and some are missing; sequencing was by immunoSEQ multiplex PCR. The sample lists 150,000 or so clones; 70% to 90% were seen once. Remarks on this clone: The target antigen is unknown.

The CDR3 has 14 residues. Germline-derived CDR1 and CDR2 are SGDLS and YYNGEE. V trimming: 4 bases; J trimming: 4 bases; junction bases outside the gene matches: 6. This chain uses TRBV9 with TRBJ2-3, with 7 positions matching TRBD2. The source of this sequence is an adult in good health. Material: peripheral blood, obtained on day 0 of AZD1222 vaccination. CDR3 sequence reads: CASSLRLASDTQYF. In DNA, the CDR3 is TGTGCCAGCAGCTTGCGACTAGCTTCAGATACGCAGTATTTT.